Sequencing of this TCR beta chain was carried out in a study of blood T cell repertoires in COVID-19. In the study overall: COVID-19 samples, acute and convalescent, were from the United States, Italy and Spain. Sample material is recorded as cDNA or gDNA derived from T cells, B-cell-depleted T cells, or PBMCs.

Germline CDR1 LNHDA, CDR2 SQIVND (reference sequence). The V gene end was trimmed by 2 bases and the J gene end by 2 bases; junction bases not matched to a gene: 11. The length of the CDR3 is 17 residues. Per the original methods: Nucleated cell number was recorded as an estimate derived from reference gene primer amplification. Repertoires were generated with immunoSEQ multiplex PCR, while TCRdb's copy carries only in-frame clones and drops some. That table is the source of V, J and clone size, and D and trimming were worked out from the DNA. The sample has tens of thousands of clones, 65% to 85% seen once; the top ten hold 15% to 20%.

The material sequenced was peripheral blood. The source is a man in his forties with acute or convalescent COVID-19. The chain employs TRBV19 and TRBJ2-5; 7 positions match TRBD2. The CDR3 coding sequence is TGTGCCAGTAGTATATTCGCAGCGGGGTCAGATCAAGAGACCCAGTACTTC. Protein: CASSIFAAGSDQETQYF.